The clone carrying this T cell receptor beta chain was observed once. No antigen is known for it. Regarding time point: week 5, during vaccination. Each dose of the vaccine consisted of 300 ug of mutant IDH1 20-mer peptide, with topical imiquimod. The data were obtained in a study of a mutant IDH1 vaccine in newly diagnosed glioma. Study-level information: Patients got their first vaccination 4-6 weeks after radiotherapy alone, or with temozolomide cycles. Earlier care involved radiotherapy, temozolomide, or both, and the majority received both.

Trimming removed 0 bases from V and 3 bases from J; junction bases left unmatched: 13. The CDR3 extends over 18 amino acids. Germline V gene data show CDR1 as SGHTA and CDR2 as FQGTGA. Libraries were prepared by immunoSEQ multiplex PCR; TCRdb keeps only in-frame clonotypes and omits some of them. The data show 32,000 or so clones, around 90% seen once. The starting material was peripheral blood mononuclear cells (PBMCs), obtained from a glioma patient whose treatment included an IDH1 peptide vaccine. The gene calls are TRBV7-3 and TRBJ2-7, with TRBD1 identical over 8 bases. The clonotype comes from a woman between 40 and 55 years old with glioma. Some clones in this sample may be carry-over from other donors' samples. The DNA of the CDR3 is TGTGCCAGCAGCTTAACGACCCCCAACAGGGGGAATAACTACGAGCAGTACTTC. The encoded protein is CASSLTTPNRGNNYEQYF.